A single T cell receptor beta chain is shown here with its context. Assay: immunoSEQ multiplex PCR; the TCRdb copy retains only in-frame clones and omits some. This repertoire shows tens of thousands of clones, almost 96% found once; its top ten account for 0.35% to 0.45%. This record belongs to a study of technical replicates of blood from several donors. Material: T cells isolated from PBMCs. This TCR derives from a human donor in good health.

CDR3 region: CAWAGTGSYEQYF. In DNA, the CDR3 is TGTGCCTGGGCCGGGACAGGCTCCTACGAGCAGTACTTC. The chain combines TRBV30 with TRBJ2-7, with 8 bases matching TRBD1. This CDR3 has 13 amino acids. Germline-derived CDR1 and CDR2 are GTSNPN and SVGIG (reference sequence). Unmatched junction bases numbered 3, after V lost 5 bases and J lost 0 bases.